These 28 T cell receptor beta chains came from one sample sequenced in a study of patients and donors after allogeneic stem cell transplantation. TCRdb fed the RT-PCR reads into MiXCR, producing one record per CDR3 protein. The data hold about 150,000 distinct CDR3 sequences, with approximately 35% observed a single time. Sequencing input: blood, either unsorted or a sorted T cell fraction (not recorded which). The source of these receptors is a human donor who was either an allogeneic HSCT recipient or a stem cell or donor lymphocyte infusion donor (not recorded which). It is not recorded whose cells these are; they may come from a transplant donor.

V and J are TRBV6-5 and TRBJ2-2, with 7 bases that match TRBD1. Germline assignment: CDR1 MNHEY and CDR2 SVGAGI. Trimming took 4 bases from V and 6 from J; bases not matched to a gene: 8. CDR3 length equals 15 residues. CDR3 nucleotides: TGTGCCAGCAGTTCCACAGGGGTACGCCCCGGGGAGCTGTTTTTT. It specifies CASSSTGVRPGELFF.

V gene TRBV5-1 combines with J gene TRBJ2-1, with TRBD1 identical over 11 bases. Germline-derived CDR1 and CDR2 are SGHRS and YFSETQ. The CDR3 consists of 13 residues. J was trimmed by 10 bases and V by 4 bases; bases with no gene match: 4. The CDR3 bases are TGCGCCAGCAGCGGGACAGGGGGTCGAGAGCAGTTCTTC. Its translation is CASSGTGGREQFF.

This clonotype was recorded a few times. V is TRBV7-2 and J is TRBJ2-5; D is perhaps TRBD2 (6 bases). This CDR3 has 14 amino acids. Germline CDR1 is SGHTA and CDR2 is FQGNSA. V lost 5 bases, J lost 0 bases, and 10 bases lay in between. DNA for the CDR3: TGTGCCAGCAGCCGAGGACTACACCAAGAGACCCAGTACTTC. This translates into CASSRGLHQETQYF.

The chain is built from TRBV9 and TRBJ2-2, with D perhaps assigned TRBD1 or TRBD2 (5 bases each). This CDR3 is 16 amino acids long. V shed 4 bases and J shed 0 bases, with 13 bases lying between them. Germline loops: CDR1 SGDLS, CDR2 YYNGEE. In DNA form, the CDR3 reads TGTGCCAGCAGCCAGGGAGAGGGCGCGAACACCGGGGAGCTGTTTTTT. This gives the protein CASSQGEGANTGELFF.

The chain carries TRBV10-3 and TRBJ2-7, with D maybe TRBD1 (5 bases). V was clipped by 2 bases and J by 1 base, with 12 bases between them. CDR1 and CDR2 (germline): ENHRY, SYGVKD. The CDR3 is made up of 15 amino acids. CDR3 DNA: TGTGCCATCAGTGAGAGTGGGGCATCTTCCTACGAGCAGTACTTC. Protein: CAISESGASSYEQYF.

V is TRBV12-3 or TRBV12-4 and J is TRBJ2-1; perhaps TRBD2 as D (5 bases). V lost 3 bases, J lost 3 bases, and 12 bases lay in between. This CDR3 is built from 15 residues. As DNA, the CDR3 is TGTGCCAGCAGTTTTGGCAGCACTAGCTACAATGAGCAGTTCTTC. Its translation: CASSFGSTSYNEQFF.

The V call is TRBV12-3 or TRBV12-4, the J call TRBJ2-2; D might be TRBD1 (6 bases). V was cut by 3 bases and J by 7 bases, with 9 bases left in between. The CDR3 covers 13 residues. CDR3 in DNA: TGTGCCAGCAGTTTTTCAGGGGTCGGGGAGCTGTTTTTT. Its translation is CASSFSGVGELFF.

This clonotype was seen a handful of times. The gene calls are TRBV6-1 and TRBJ1-1; 12 positions agree with TRBD1. The CDR3 length is 18 residues. Germline trimming cut 7 bases from V and 1 base from J; bases unmatched to any gene: 13. Germline V gene data show CDR1 as MNHNS and CDR2 as SASEGT. CDR3 loop: CASNPGRGQGAWNTEAFF. CDR3 in DNA: TGTGCCAGCAACCCTGGGCGGGGACAGGGGGCTTGGAACACTGAAGCTTTCTTT.

The chain links TRBV6-5 to TRBJ1-2; TRBD1 matches at 9 bases. This CDR3 comprises 15 residues. V gave up 0 bases and J gave up 5 bases; unmatched junction bases: 4. Germline assignment: CDR1 MNHEY and CDR2 SVGAGI. CDR3 region: CASSYSGTGPYGYTF. In DNA form, the CDR3 reads TGTGCCAGCAGTTACTCTGGGACAGGGCCATATGGCTACACCTTC.

This chain joins TRBV5-5 and TRBJ2-5, with D tentatively TRBD2 (7 bases). Trimming shortened V by 0 bases and J by 5 bases, and 17 bases separated the two germline ends. CDR3 length equals 16 residues. The germline V gene has CDR1 SGHKS and CDR2 YYEKEE (reference sequence). The CDR3 DNA reads TGTGCCAGCAGCTTGGTAGTGCGGGGGCAGAAGGAGACCCAGTACTTC. Translation: CASSLVVRGQKETQYF.

The gene calls are TRBV27 and TRBJ1-1, with D possibly TRBD1 on 5 matching bases. The V and J ends lost 8 bases and 11 bases respectively, with 21 bases between them. The CDR3 length is 13 residues. The germline V gene has CDR1 MNHEY and CDR2 SMNVEV (reference sequence). This CDR3 reads CASWFGAGGGAFF. CDR3 bases: TGTGCCAGCTGGTTCGGGGCAGGAGGTGGGGCTTTCTTT.

The chain combines TRBV3-1 with TRBJ2-7; D is unresolved. This CDR3 comprises 13 residues. In germline, CDR1 is LGHDT, CDR2 YNNKEL (reference sequence). With 0 bases removed from V and 2 bases from J, the gap between germline ends came to 5 bases. The CDR3 reads CASSQDMAYEQYF. Written as DNA, the CDR3 is TGTGCCAGCAGCCAAGATATGGCCTACGAGCAGTACTTC.

This chain uses TRBV5-1 with TRBJ1-1; the D gene is possibly TRBD1 (5 bases). Trimming pared 0 bases from V and 8 bases from J, leaving 8 bases between. The CDR3 has 12 amino acids. Looked up from germline, CDR1 is SGHRS and CDR2 is YFSETQ. The CDR3 is CASSLADREAFF. CDR3 coding DNA: TGCGCCAGCAGCTTGGCCGACAGAGAAGCTTTCTTT.

This clonotype has more than one count but fewer than ten. The V call is TRBV6-5, the J call TRBJ1-3; D is unclear. Looked up from germline, CDR1 is MNHEY and CDR2 is SVGAGI. This CDR3 region has 18 residues. V was trimmed by 2 bases and J by 0 bases, leaving 17 bases between them. Written as DNA, the CDR3 is TGTGCCAGCAGTTACCTCCCCGGATGGATATACTCTGGAAACACCATATATTTT. Its protein is CASSYLPGWIYSGNTIYF.

V gene TRBV5-1 combines with J gene TRBJ2-1; D may match TRBD1 or TRBD2 (6 bases each). The CDR3 runs to 17 residues. Germline V gene lookup returns CDR1 SGHRS and CDR2 YFSETQ. Trimming cost V 4 bases and J 0 bases, with 17 bases left between them. The CDR3, as DNA: TGCGCCAGCAGCGCCTGGGGGGCGGACAGCTCCTACAATGAGCAGTTCTTC. It codes for CASSAWGADSSYNEQFF.

This chain uses TRBV6-5 with TRBJ1-2, with no clear D. This CDR3 has 13 residues. Germline CDR1 and CDR2: MNHEY and SVGAGI. Trimming pared 6 bases from V and 2 bases from J, leaving 10 bases between. The CDR3 loop reads CASSRAQNYGYTF. The CDR3 DNA follows: TGTGCCAGCAGCCGGGCCCAAAACTATGGCTACACCTTC.

The chain recombines TRBV6-2 or TRBV6-3 with TRBJ2-7; D might be TRBD1 (5 bases). CDR1 is MNHEY, CDR2 SVGEGT, per germline. The CDR3 totals 13 residues. V was pared by 5 bases and J by 2 bases, with 10 bases between. CDR3 sequence reads: CASSEFRAYEQYF. Written as DNA, the CDR3 is TGTGCCAGCAGTGAGTTCAGGGCCTACGAGCAGTACTTC.

V is TRBV6-5 and J is TRBJ2-5; D perhaps matches TRBD1 (6 bases). Between the trimmed V and J ends, which lost 7 bases and 3 bases, there was a span of 9 bases. The CDR3 consists of 12 residues. CDR1 and CDR2 (germline): MNHEY, SVGAGI. Written as DNA, the CDR3 is TGTGCCAGCATGGGGGCAGAAGAGACCCAGTACTTC. Its translation: CASMGAEETQYF.

The chain carries TRBV3-1 and TRBJ2-3; D perhaps matches TRBD2 (6 bases). The CDR3 consists of 16 residues. Germline CDR1 reads LGHDT; CDR2 reads YNNKEL (reference sequence). The V gene lost 2 bases and the J gene lost 0 bases, with 12 bases spanning the gap. The CDR3 DNA is TGTGCCAGCAGCCAACCCCTCGGGACTAGCACAGATACGCAGTATTTT. Translated, it gives CASSQPLGTSTDTQYF.

This clonotype was recorded a few times. The CDR3 nucleotides are TGTGCCAGCAGCCAAGAAAGCGGGGGGGCCTCCACAGATACGCAGTATTTT. Translating it yields CASSQESGGASTDTQYF. The chain joins TRBV4-2 to TRBJ2-3; TRBD2 matches 10 bases. The CDR3 sequence is 17 residues long. Germline V gene data show CDR1 as LGHNA and CDR2 as YNFKEQ. J lost 2 bases, V lost 0 bases, and 5 bases had no gene match.

The genes are TRBV3-1 and TRBJ2-4, with 14 bases that match TRBD2. With 2 bases clipped from V and 10 bases from J, the junction kept 7 bases outside the gene matches. This CDR3 contains 16 residues. The V gene's germline CDR1 is LGHDT and CDR2 YNNKEL (reference sequence). This CDR3 reads CASSQLLGTSGGIQYF. In DNA, the CDR3 is TGTGCCAGCAGCCAACTATTGGGGACTAGCGGGGGTATTCAGTACTTC.

This chain links TRBV5-1 with TRBJ2-2; D is perhaps TRBD1 (5 bases). Trimming took off 0 bases at V and 5 bases at J, with 14 bases between the two ends. This CDR3 spans 16 amino acids. CDR1 is SGHRS, CDR2 YFSETQ, per germline. CDR3: CASSLARQGATGELFF. CDR3 in DNA: TGCGCCAGCAGCTTGGCCAGGCAGGGTGCGACCGGGGAGCTGTTTTTT.

This clonotype was seen just once. This sequence joins TRBV12-3 or TRBV12-4 and TRBJ2-1, with 7 nucleotides matching TRBD2. V lost 7 bases and J lost 6; bases outside the gene matches: 6. There are 13 residues in the CDR3. DNA of the CDR3: TGTGCCAGCACCTCGGGCGGGGGCAATGAGCAGTTCTTC. This encodes CASTSGGGNEQFF.

This clonotype was recorded a few times. CDR3 sequence: CASSQDWGGYTF. The CDR3 coding sequence is TGCGCCAGCAGCCAAGATTGGGGTGGCTACACCTTC. The V gene is TRBV4-3, the J gene TRBJ1-2; D not resolved. Germline CDR1 is LGHNA and CDR2 is YSLEER. V was trimmed by 0 bases and J by 7 bases, leaving 6 bases between them. This CDR3 is built from 12 residues.

This clonotype has only a few counts. The chain couples TRBV29-1 to TRBJ1-3; 7 bases match TRBD1. This CDR3 is 15 amino acids long. Germline V CDR1 and CDR2: SQVTM, ANQGSEA. Trimming removed 3 bases from V and 0 bases from J; junction bases left unmatched: 5. CDR3 in amino acids: CSVDDPGGSGNTIYF. In nucleotides, the CDR3 is TGCAGCGTTGACGACCCAGGGGGCTCTGGAAACACCATATATTTT.

The chain joins TRBV5-1 to TRBJ1-5; tentatively, D is TRBD1 (5 bases). The germline V gene has CDR1 SGHRS and CDR2 YFSETQ. V lost 1 base to trimming and J lost 2 bases, with 10 bases between them. The CDR3 runs 15 residues. The CDR3 loop reads CASSLWGDGNQPQHF. CDR3 bases: TGCGCCAGCAGCTTGTGGGGGGACGGCAATCAGCCCCAGCATTTT. The full variable domain, rest sourced from reference TRBV5-1 and TRBJ1-5, is KAGVTQTPRYLIKTRGQQVTLSCSPISGHRSVSWYQQTPGQGLQFLFEYFSETQRNKGNFPGRFSGRQFSNSRSEMNVSTLELGDSALYLCASSLWGDGNQPQHFGDGTRLSIL.

This clonotype was recorded a few times. J is TRBJ1-2 and V is TRBV6-1; D not resolved. V shed 5 bases and J shed 2 bases, with 9 bases lying between them. CDR1 MNHNS and CDR2 SASEGT come from the germline V gene. The CDR3 is made up of 13 amino acids. This chain's CDR3 is CASSFGSNYGYTF. DNA for the CDR3: TGTGCCAGCAGTTTCGGCAGCAACTATGGCTACACCTTC.

V usage is TRBV12-3 or TRBV12-4 and J usage is TRBJ1-1, with 10 bases matching TRBD1. Trimming took 4 bases from V and 6 from J; bases not matched to a gene: 8. The CDR3 is made up of 15 amino acids. CDR3 DNA sequence: TGTGCCAGCAGTTCGAAGGGACAGGGGAGCGCTGAAGCTTTCTTT. It is translated as CASSSKGQGSAEAFF.